The 23 T cell receptor beta chains given below trace back to one sample, sequenced in a study of CD8 T cells in ankylosing spondylitis. TCRdb passed the 5' RACE reads through MiXCR, listing each CDR3 protein once. The data contain roughly 120,000 distinct CDR3 sequences, roughly an eighth of them seen just once; the ten biggest clones take up just under 3%. Sequenced: blood, either unsorted or a sorted T cell fraction (not recorded which). The receptors shown here come from a female donor with ankylosing spondylitis or in good health (not recorded which).

Ten or more counts support this clonotype. The CDR3, as DNA: TGCGCCAGCAGCCAAAGCGGGAGGGCAGATACGCAGTATTTT. It yields the protein CASSQSGRADTQYF. This chain connects TRBV5-1 to TRBJ2-3, with TRBD2 matching 10 bases. Germline V gene sequence: CDR1 SGHRS, CDR2 YFSETQ. With 4 bases clipped from V and 4 bases from J, the junction kept 3 bases outside the gene matches. The CDR3 has 14 residues.

This clonotype was seen once. This rearrangement joins TRBV11-3 to TRBJ2-1; D gene unclear. Trimming removed 1 base at V and 4 bases at J, with 8 bases between. This CDR3 has 14 residues. The germline gives CDR1 SGHNT, CDR2 YENEEA. The CDR3 region has the DNA TGTGCCAGCAGCTTAGGACATCAGTACAATGAGCAGTTCTTC. Its protein is CASSLGHQYNEQFF.

This clonotype has more than one count but fewer than ten. V is TRBV5-1 and J is TRBJ2-3; D is possibly TRBD1 or TRBD2 (5 bases each). The CDR3 has 16 amino acids. V lost 0 bases to trimming and J lost 2 bases, with 13 bases between them. CDR1 is SGHRS, CDR2 YFSETQ, per germline. The CDR3 spells CASSLDTFGTTDTQYF. Written as DNA, the CDR3 is TGCGCCAGCAGCTTGGACACTTTCGGGACCACAGATACGCAGTATTTT.

This clonotype has ten or more counts. The chain links TRBV27 to TRBJ2-4; D is possibly TRBD1 or TRBD2 (5 bases each). Germline-derived CDR1 and CDR2 are MNHEY and SMNVEV (reference sequence). The CDR3 has 13 residues. With 4 bases removed from V and 5 bases from J, the gap between germline ends came to 9 bases. CDR3 amino acids: CASSYRGQNIQYF. Written as DNA, the CDR3 is TGTGCCAGCAGTTACCGGGGCCAAAACATTCAGTACTTC.

In its sample, this clonotype was seen many times. The chain recombines TRBV12-3 or TRBV12-4 with TRBJ1-2, with D tentatively TRBD1 (5 bases). Trimming pared 5 bases from V and 2 bases from J, leaving 12 bases between. This CDR3 spans 14 amino acids. The CDR3 DNA reads as TGTGCCAGCAGTAGAAGACAGAACAACTATGGCTACACCTTC. Encoded protein: CASSRRQNNYGYTF.

This clonotype was counted ten times or more. The chain recombines TRBV5-1 with TRBJ2-1, with D uncertain. The CDR3 loop spans 15 amino acids. Germline values: CDR1 SGHRS, CDR2 YFSETQ. The ends were cut back, 2 bases at V and 3 bases at J, with 12 bases in the middle. The CDR3 DNA is TGCGCCAGCAGCTTCCTCCAGGTGGACTACAATGAGCAGTTCTTC. Its translation is CASSFLQVDYNEQFF.

This clonotype came up many times. CDR3 loop: CASTETAGYTEAFF. In DNA form, the CDR3 reads TGTGCCAGCACCGAAACAGCCGGCTACACTGAAGCTTTCTTT. The rearrangement links TRBV12-3 or TRBV12-4 to TRBJ1-1, with D uncertain. The CDR3 spans 14 residues. With 7 bases removed from V and 3 bases from J, the gap between germline ends came to 15 bases.

There are a few counts of this clonotype. This chain joins TRBV18 and TRBJ2-7; D possibly corresponds to TRBD1 (5 bases). From germline, CDR1 is KGHSH and CDR2 LQKENI. CDR3 length: 14 residues. Trimming pared 0 bases from V and 7 bases from J, leaving 13 bases between. The CDR3 protein is CASSPPAGMGEQYF. The CDR3 nucleotides read TGTGCCAGCTCACCACCGGCAGGGATGGGGGAGCAGTACTTC.

In its sample, this clonotype was seen many times. The chain combines TRBV20-1 with TRBJ2-1; 10 nucleotides align to TRBD2. V gave up 8 bases and J gave up 5 bases; unmatched junction bases: 9. Germline lookup yields CDR1 DFQATT and CDR2 SNEGSKA (reference sequence). This CDR3 region has 14 residues. Written as DNA, the CDR3 is TGCAGTACTTCCGGGACTAGCGTAAACAATGAGCAGTTCTTC. As protein: CSTSGTSVNNEQFF.

The table lists this clonotype with a few counts. V and J are TRBV5-1 and TRBJ2-7; 8 positions match TRBD1. Unmatched junction bases numbered 1, after V lost 3 bases and J lost 2 bases. CDR1 and CDR2 from the germline V gene are SGHRS and YFSETQ. The CDR3 contains 13 residues. The CDR3, as DNA: TGCGCCAGCAGCTGGGGACAGGCCTACGAGCAGTACTTC. This translates into CASSWGQAYEQYF.

In its sample, this clonotype was seen many times. This chain links TRBV12-3 or TRBV12-4 with TRBJ1-5; D unclear. Between the trimmed V and J ends, which lost 5 bases and 4 bases, there was a span of 9 bases. The CDR3 covers 13 residues. The CDR3 is CASSLALNQPQHF. The CDR3, as DNA: TGTGCCAGCAGTCTCGCCTTGAATCAGCCCCAGCATTTT.

The J gene is TRBJ2-3, the V gene TRBV6-6; perhaps TRBD2 as D (5 bases). V lost 5 bases and J 6 bases, leaving 12 bases between the germline ends. The CDR3 extends over 13 amino acids. The germline V gene encodes CDR1 MNHNY and CDR2 SVGAGI (reference sequence). The CDR3 coding sequence is TGTGCCAGCAGTGCCCCGGGGTGGGATACGCAGTATTTT. Its protein product is CASSAPGWDTQYF.

This clonotype was counted at least ten times. The chain links TRBV5-1 to TRBJ1-6; the D is unclear. CDR3 size: 13 residues. V was shortened by 2 bases and J by 10 bases, with 10 bases between the two germline ends. CDR1 is SGHRS and CDR2 is YFSETQ in the germline V gene. DNA for the CDR3: TGCGCCAGCAGCTTTGGGTCTGGGTCACCCCTCCACTTT. Amino acids: CASSFGSGSPLHF.

This clonotype came up a few times. The chain employs TRBV12-3 or TRBV12-4 and TRBJ1-4; D unresolved. The CDR3 is 13 residues long. The ends were cut back, 5 bases at V and 8 bases at J, with 12 bases in the middle. CDR3 coding DNA: TGTGCCAGCAGTACCCGGACGGTGGAAAAACTGTTTTTT. It translates to CASSTRTVEKLFF.

This clonotype was seen only a few times. V and J are TRBV18 and TRBJ2-7; a weak D match, TRBD1 (6 bases). The V and J ends lost 3 bases and 3 bases respectively, with 12 bases between them. Germline V gene sequence: CDR1 KGHSH, CDR2 LQKENI. The CDR3 runs 14 residues. The CDR3 here is CASSPYRDNYEQYF. The CDR3 DNA follows: TGTGCCAGCTCACCGTACAGGGACAACTACGAGCAGTACTTC.

The table lists this clonotype with many counts. The V call is TRBV11-3, the J call TRBJ2-1, with D hard to call. Germline V gene lookup returns CDR1 SGHNT and CDR2 YENEEA. V was cut by 3 bases and J by 8 bases, with 14 bases left in between. The CDR3 runs 14 residues. The CDR3 sequence is CASSFGETNDEQFF. Written as DNA, the CDR3 is TGTGCCAGCAGCTTTGGCGAAACGAACGATGAGCAGTTCTTC. Full variable domain (remainder filled in from reference TRBV11-3 and TRBJ2-1): EAGVVQSPRYKIIEKKQPVAFWCNPISGHNTLYWYLQNLGQGPELLIRYENEEAVDDSQLPKDRFSAERLKGVDSTLKIQPAELGDSAVYLCASSFGETNDEQFFGPGTRLTVL.

This clonotype was observed a few times. The gene calls are TRBV7-2 and TRBJ2-1; D remains unclear. V lost 3 bases, J lost 0 bases, and 12 bases lay in between. The germline V gene encodes CDR1 SGHTA and CDR2 FQGNSA. CDR3 length equals 16 residues. The CDR3 region is CASSFLASNSYNEQFF. CDR3 DNA sequence: TGTGCCAGCAGCTTTCTTGCCAGCAACTCCTACAATGAGCAGTTCTTC.

In this sample, this clonotype turned up many times. The chain employs TRBV15 and TRBJ2-4; D call uncertain. The V gene lost 1 base and the J gene lost 0 bases, with 22 bases spanning the gap. This CDR3 comprises 20 residues. Germline V gene lookup returns CDR1 LNHNV and CDR2 YYDKDF (reference sequence). In DNA form, the CDR3 reads TGTGCCACCAGCAGAGTTATTTGGAACGTAAAAGAACTAGCCAAAAACATTCAGTACTTC. Encoded protein: CATSRVIWNVKELAKNIQYF.

In its sample, this clonotype was seen a few times. The chain combines TRBV28 with TRBJ1-4, with D uncertain. This CDR3 is built from 13 residues. Germline CDR1 is MDHEN and CDR2 is SYDVKM. V lost 7 bases, J lost 6 bases, and 12 bases lay in between. The CDR3 region is CASTPGGYEKLFF. As DNA, the CDR3 is TGTGCCAGCACCCCTGGCGGGTATGAAAAACTGTTTTTT.

This chain connects TRBV6-5 to TRBJ2-1; the D gene is possibly TRBD1 (5 bases). The germline V gene encodes CDR1 MNHEY and CDR2 SVGAGI. With 10 bases removed from V and 12 bases from J, the gap between germline ends came to 19 bases. The CDR3 totals 12 residues. The CDR3 region has the DNA TGTGCCAACAGGAGTTCCTCTCTACGGCAGTTCTTC. Translating it yields CANRSSSLRQFF.

The V and J genes are TRBV20-1 and TRBJ2-5; D is perhaps TRBD2 (6 bases). The CDR3 extends over 15 amino acids. V dropped 0 bases and J dropped 5 bases, with 16 bases sitting between them. Per germline, CDR1 DFQATT and CDR2 SNEGSKA (reference sequence). CDR3 protein: CSARDGRDGGETQYF. The CDR3 DNA reads as TGCAGTGCTAGAGATGGGCGCGATGGAGGGGAGACCCAGTACTTC.

This clonotype was counted many times. This chain joins TRBV9 and TRBJ2-1, with 12 nucleotides matching TRBD2. The CDR3 covers 15 residues. Looked up from germline, CDR1 is SGDLS and CDR2 is YYNGEE. V lost 4 bases, J lost 7 bases, and 6 bases stayed unmatched. CDR3 sequence reads: CASSSLAGGGNEQFF. DNA of the CDR3: TGTGCCAGCAGCTCCCTAGCGGGAGGGGGTAATGAGCAGTTCTTC. The full variable domain, in which reference TRBV9 and TRBJ2-1 provide the parts outside the CDR3, is DSGVTQTPKHLITATGQRVTLRCSPRSGDLSVYWYQQSLDQGLQFLIQYYNGEERAKGNILERFSAQQFPDLHSELNLSSLELGDSALYFCASSSLAGGGNEQFFGPGTRLTVL.

Only a few counts were recorded for this clonotype. This chain connects TRBV14 to TRBJ2-5; 13 nucleotides match TRBD2. Per germline, CDR1 SGHDN and CDR2 FVKESK. CDR3 size: 18 residues. Trimming at V came to 1 base and at J to 4 bases, leaving 9 bases not matched to a gene. The DNA for the CDR3 is TGTGCCAGCAGCCAAGGGACTAGCGGGAGTCTTCAGCGAGAGACCCAGTACTTC. It yields the protein CASSQGTSGSLQRETQYF.